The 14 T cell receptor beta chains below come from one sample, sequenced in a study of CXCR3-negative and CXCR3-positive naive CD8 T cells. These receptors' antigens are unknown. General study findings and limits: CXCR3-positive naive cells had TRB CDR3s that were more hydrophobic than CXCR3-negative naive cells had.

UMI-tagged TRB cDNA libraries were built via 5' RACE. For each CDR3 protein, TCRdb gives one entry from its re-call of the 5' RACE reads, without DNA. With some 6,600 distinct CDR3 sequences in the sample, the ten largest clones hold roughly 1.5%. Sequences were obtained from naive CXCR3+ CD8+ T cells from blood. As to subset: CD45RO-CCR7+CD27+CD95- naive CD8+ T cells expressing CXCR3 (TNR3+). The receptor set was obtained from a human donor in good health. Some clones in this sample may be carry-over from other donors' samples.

CDR3 sequence reads: CASSSRTSEHTDTQYF. This chain links TRBV12-3 or TRBV12-4 with TRBJ2-3; the TRBD2 assignment by TCRdb is unverifiable without DNA. This CDR3 has 16 residues.

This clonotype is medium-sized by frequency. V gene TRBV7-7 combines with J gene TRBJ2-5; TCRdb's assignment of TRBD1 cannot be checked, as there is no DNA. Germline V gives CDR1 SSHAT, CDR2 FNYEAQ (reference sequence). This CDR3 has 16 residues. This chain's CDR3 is CASSLVEQAPGQTQYF.

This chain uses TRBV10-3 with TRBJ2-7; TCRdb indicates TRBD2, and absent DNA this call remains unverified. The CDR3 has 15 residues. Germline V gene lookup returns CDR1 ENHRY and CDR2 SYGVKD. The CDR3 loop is CAISEGEREAYEQYF.

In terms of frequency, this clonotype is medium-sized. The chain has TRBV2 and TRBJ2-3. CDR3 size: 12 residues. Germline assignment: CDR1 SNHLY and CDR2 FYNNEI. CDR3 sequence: CATKTRTDTQYF.

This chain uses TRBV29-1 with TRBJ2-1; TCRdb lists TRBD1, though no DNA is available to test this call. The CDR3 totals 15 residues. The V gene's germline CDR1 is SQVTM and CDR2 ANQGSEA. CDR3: CSVEIGTGVVDEQFF.

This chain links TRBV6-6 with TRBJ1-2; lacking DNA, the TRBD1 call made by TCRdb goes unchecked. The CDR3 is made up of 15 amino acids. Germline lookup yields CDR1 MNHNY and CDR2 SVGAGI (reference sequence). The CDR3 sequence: CASSHRRTDTYGYTF.

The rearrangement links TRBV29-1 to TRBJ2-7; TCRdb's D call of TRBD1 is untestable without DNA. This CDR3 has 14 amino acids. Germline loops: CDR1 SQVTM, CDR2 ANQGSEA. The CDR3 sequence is CSVRFWDRDYEQYF.

The CDR3 loop is CSARGGQREGKINEQFF. The chain is built from TRBV20-1 and TRBJ2-1; the D call of TRBD2 rests on TCRdb alone, since no DNA is present to check it. CDR3 length: 17 amino acids. Looked up from germline, CDR1 is DFQATT and CDR2 is SNEGSKA (reference sequence).

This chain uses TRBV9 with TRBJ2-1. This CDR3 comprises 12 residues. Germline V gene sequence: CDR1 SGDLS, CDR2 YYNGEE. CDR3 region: CASSVGSHEQFF.

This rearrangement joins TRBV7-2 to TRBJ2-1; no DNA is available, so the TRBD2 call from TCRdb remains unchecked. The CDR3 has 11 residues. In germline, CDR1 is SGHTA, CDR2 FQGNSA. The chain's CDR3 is CASSPPSEQFF.

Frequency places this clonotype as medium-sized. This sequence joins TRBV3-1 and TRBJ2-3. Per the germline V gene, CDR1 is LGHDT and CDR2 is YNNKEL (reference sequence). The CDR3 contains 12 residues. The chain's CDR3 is CASSQVTDTQYF.

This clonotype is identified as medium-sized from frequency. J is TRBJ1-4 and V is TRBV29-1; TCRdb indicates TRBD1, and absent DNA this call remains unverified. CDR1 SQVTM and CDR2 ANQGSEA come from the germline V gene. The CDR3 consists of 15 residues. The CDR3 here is CSVEAPGVTNEKLFF.

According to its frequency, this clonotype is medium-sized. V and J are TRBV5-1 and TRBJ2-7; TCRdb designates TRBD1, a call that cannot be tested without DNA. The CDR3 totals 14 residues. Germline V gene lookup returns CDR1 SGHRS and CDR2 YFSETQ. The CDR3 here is CASSIGQGLYEQYF.

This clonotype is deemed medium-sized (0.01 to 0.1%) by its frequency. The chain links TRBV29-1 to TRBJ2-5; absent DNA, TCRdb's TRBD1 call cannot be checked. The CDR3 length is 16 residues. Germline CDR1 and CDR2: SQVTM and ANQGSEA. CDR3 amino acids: CSVPPPAGSPSGTQYF.